The 18 T cell receptor beta chains below come from one sample, sequenced in a study of cytomegalovirus exposure and HLA in healthy donors. Researchers ran the PCR with 60 Vbeta and 13 Jbeta primers. Sequencing used immunoSEQ multiplex PCR; TCRdb keeps in-frame clones, though not all of them. The sample contains about 160,000 clones, approximately 80% of which appear only once. The sample taken for sequencing was PBMCs. These TCRs come from a woman aged 18 to 35 in good health and CMV-seronegative.

The rearrangement links TRBV29-1 to TRBJ2-1, with 7 bases identical to TRBD1. Germline V lookup: CDR1 SQVTM, CDR2 ANQGSEA. J was trimmed by 6 bases and V by 6 bases; bases with no gene match: 5. This CDR3 has 12 residues. In DNA, the CDR3 is TGCAGCGTCCAGACAGGGATCAATGAGCAGTTCTTC. Its protein product is CSVQTGINEQFF.

This chain joins TRBV6-4 and TRBJ2-7, with D tentatively TRBD1 (5 bases). With 2 bases removed from V and 3 bases from J, the gap between germline ends came to 14 bases. CDR1 is MRHNA, CDR2 SNTAGT, per germline. This CDR3 spans 15 amino acids. CDR3 sequence reads: CASSDPRAGVYEQYF. In DNA, the CDR3 is TGTGCCAGCAGTGACCCCAGGGCAGGAGTCTACGAGCAGTACTTC.

The chain couples TRBV9 to TRBJ1-4; D not certain. V lost 4 bases and J lost 5, with 12 bases in between. Looked up from germline, CDR1 is SGDLS and CDR2 is YYNGEE. The CDR3 extends over 14 amino acids. The CDR3 DNA reads as TGTGCCAGCAGCTCAGCGGACGGCAATGAAAAACTGTTTTTT. Protein product: CASSSADGNEKLFF. Full variable domain (outside the CDR3, taken from reference TRBV9 and TRBJ1-4): DSGVTQTPKHLITATGQRVTLRCSPRSGDLSVYWYQQSLDQGLQFLIQYYNGEERAKGNILERFSAQQFPDLHSELNLSSLELGDSALYFCASSSADGNEKLFFGSGTQLSVL.

The chain couples TRBV18 to TRBJ1-2; maybe TRBD1 (6 bases). The CDR3 length is 17 residues. Trimming removed 6 bases at V and 0 bases at J, with 20 bases between. Germline V gene sequence: CDR1 KGHSH, CDR2 LQKENI. The CDR3 spells CASSRSPGADTNYGYTF. CDR3 DNA: TGTGCCAGCTCGCGTTCGCCAGGGGCTGATACTAACTATGGCTACACCTTC.

The rearrangement uses TRBV27 and TRBJ1-4; D possibly corresponds to TRBD1 (5 bases). V gave up 3 bases and J gave up 2 bases, with 10 bases separating them. The CDR3 runs 15 residues. The germline V gene encodes CDR1 MNHEY and CDR2 SMNVEV (reference sequence). Written as DNA, the CDR3 is TGTGCCAGCAGTTTGTATCAGGGTACTAATGAAAAACTGTTTTTT. This translates into CASSLYQGTNEKLFF.

The V call is TRBV4-1, the J call TRBJ2-7; D not certain. The CDR3 spans 16 residues. Per the germline V gene, CDR1 is MGHRA and CDR2 is YSYEKL. Deletions cut 0 bases from V and 3 bases from J, with 15 bases between. This chain's CDR3 is CASSQDSRNPLYEQYF. The CDR3, as DNA: TGCGCCAGCAGCCAAGACTCGCGGAACCCCCTCTACGAGCAGTACTTC.

The J gene is TRBJ2-3, the V gene TRBV19, with D possibly being TRBD1 (7 bases). Between the trimmed V and J ends, which lost 3 bases and 1 base, there was a span of 17 bases. The germline V gene has CDR1 LNHDA and CDR2 SQIVND (reference sequence). The CDR3 length is 17 residues. DNA for the CDR3: TGTGCCAGTAGTATTCGGGGTCCCAGGGGGGGCACAGATACGCAGTATTTT. Translated, it gives CASSIRGPRGGTDTQYF. Variable domain in full (rest from reference TRBV19 and TRBJ2-3): DGGITQSPKYLFRKEGQNVTLSCEQNLNHDAMYWYRQDPGQGLRLIYYSQIVNDFQKGDIAEGYSVSREKKESFPLTVTSAQKNPTAFYLCASSIRGPRGGTDTQYFGPGTRLTVL.

This clone was seen only a few times. The rearrangement uses TRBV5-1 and TRBJ1-2; TRBD1 agrees at 8 bases. Germline V gene sequence: CDR1 SGHRS, CDR2 YFSETQ. The CDR3 runs to 14 residues. J was trimmed by 4 bases and V by 3 bases; bases with no gene match: 5. The CDR3 region has the DNA TGCGCCAGCAGCTCCCACAGGGGGAGCTATGGCTACACCTTC. Protein: CASSSHRGSYGYTF. The whole variable domain, remainder taken from reference TRBV5-1 and TRBJ1-2, is KAGVTQTPRYLIKTRGQQVTLSCSPISGHRSVSWYQQTPGQGLQFLFEYFSETQRNKGNFPGRFSGRQFSNSRSEMNVSTLELGDSALYLCASSSHRGSYGYTFGSGTRLTVV.

The chain employs TRBV20-1 and TRBJ1-2, with a weak D call TRBD1 (5 bases). Trimming shortened V by 7 bases and J by 2 bases, and 8 bases separated the two germline ends. This CDR3 is 11 amino acids long. CDR1 is DFQATT and CDR2 is SNEGSKA in the germline V gene (reference sequence). CDR3 sequence: CSGGDNYGYTF. The CDR3 nucleotides are TGCAGTGGGGGGGACAACTATGGCTACACCTTC.

This chain uses TRBV9 with TRBJ2-1; D may be TRBD2 (6 bases). V gave up 0 bases and J gave up 0 bases, with 13 bases separating them. This CDR3 has 17 amino acids. Per the germline V gene, CDR1 is SGDLS and CDR2 is YYNGEE. CDR3 DNA sequence: TGTGCCAGCAGCGTAGTGGCGGGGCCGAGCTCCTACAATGAGCAGTTCTTC. Translating gives CASSVVAGPSSYNEQFF.

The rearrangement joins TRBV5-5 to TRBJ2-7, with D maybe TRBD2 (5 bases). The CDR3 sequence is 14 residues long. V was trimmed by 4 bases and J by 5 bases, leaving 16 bases between them. CDR1 SGHKS and CDR2 YYEKEE come from the germline V gene (reference sequence). The CDR3 region has the DNA TGTGCCAGCAGCATCCGGGGTCTACCTGACGAGCAGTACTTC. Translating gives CASSIRGLPDEQYF.

The chain couples TRBV2 to TRBJ2-3, with 8 bases aligning to TRBD2. V dropped 11 bases and J dropped 2; count of bases not matched to a gene: 6. Germline loops: CDR1 SNHLY, CDR2 FYNNEI. The CDR3 spans 13 residues. CDR3 loop: CAGEREITDTQYF. The DNA of the CDR3 is TGTGCCGGGGAGCGGGAGATCACAGATACGCAGTATTTT.

This chain joins TRBV29-1 and TRBJ2-7; 8 nucleotides line up with TRBD1. V gave up 5 bases and J gave up 3 bases; unmatched junction bases: 6. Germline CDR1 and CDR2: SQVTM and ANQGSEA. The CDR3 consists of 13 residues. The CDR3 sequence: CSVSGTGHYEQYF. In DNA form, the CDR3 reads TGCAGCGTTTCCGGGACAGGCCACTACGAGCAGTACTTC.

The chain recombines TRBV5-1 with TRBJ2-7, with D possibly being TRBD1 (5 bases). Germline V CDR1 and CDR2: SGHRS, YFSETQ. The V end lost 1 base, the J end lost 7 bases, and 18 bases lay between the germline ends. This CDR3 is built from 15 residues. The CDR3 reads CASSLTVQVAGEQYF. The CDR3 DNA follows: TGCGCCAGCAGCTTGACGGTACAGGTCGCAGGGGAGCAGTACTTC.

The chain carries TRBV18 and TRBJ2-2; 7 bases map to TRBD2. Trimming removed 3 bases from V and 1 base from J; junction bases left unmatched: 11. The CDR3 has 18 amino acids. Germline CDR1 and CDR2: KGHSH and LQKENI. CDR3 residues: CASSPMSTGGLNTGELFF. The CDR3 DNA is TGTGCCAGCTCACCTATGAGTACGGGGGGATTGAACACCGGGGAGCTGTTTTTT.

The chain carries TRBV11-2 and TRBJ1-6; D is uncertain. Trimming left V 5 bases short and J 5 bases short, with 4 bases between. This CDR3 has 12 residues. CDR1 and CDR2 from the germline V gene are SGHAT and FQNNGV. DNA of the CDR3: TGTGCCAGCAGCCCCAATAATTCACCCCTCCACTTT. Translating it yields CASSPNNSPLHF.

This chain connects TRBV6-6 to TRBJ1-6; TRBD1 might be the D (6 bases). The CDR3 sequence is 13 residues long. Looked up from germline, CDR1 is MNHNY and CDR2 is SVGAGI (reference sequence). V was pared by 2 bases and J by 7 bases, with 6 bases between. As DNA, the CDR3 is TGTGCCAGCAGTTACGGGACAAATTCACCCCTCCACTTT. Translating it yields CASSYGTNSPLHF.

This clone showed up just a few times. The V and J genes are TRBV28 and TRBJ2-1; TRBD2 agrees at 8 bases. Looked up from germline, CDR1 is MDHEN and CDR2 is SYDVKM. There are 16 residues in the CDR3. Trimming removed 8 bases from V and 5 bases from J; junction bases left unmatched: 14. Here the CDR3 reads CASYPELAGKHNEQFF. The DNA for the CDR3 is TGTGCCAGCTATCCAGAGTTAGCGGGAAAACACAATGAGCAGTTCTTC.